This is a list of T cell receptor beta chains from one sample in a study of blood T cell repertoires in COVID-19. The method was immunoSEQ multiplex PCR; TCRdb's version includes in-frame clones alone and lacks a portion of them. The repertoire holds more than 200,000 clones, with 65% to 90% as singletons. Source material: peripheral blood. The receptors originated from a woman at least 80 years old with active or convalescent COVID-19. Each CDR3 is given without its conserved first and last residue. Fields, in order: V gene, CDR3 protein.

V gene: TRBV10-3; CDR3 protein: AISESGRGYGYT
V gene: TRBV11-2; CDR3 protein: ASSLVGRETQY
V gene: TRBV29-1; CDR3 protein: SVQTGLSDSPLH
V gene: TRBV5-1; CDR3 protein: ASSLVAGAGADTQY
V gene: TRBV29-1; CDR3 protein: SVVAMPYGYT
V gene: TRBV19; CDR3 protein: ANPLRVKRWEPNEKLF
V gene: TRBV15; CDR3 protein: ATGGGNYNEQF
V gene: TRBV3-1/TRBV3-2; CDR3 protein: ASSPRTGGAFYGYT
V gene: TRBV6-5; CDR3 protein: ATSGGTGIYEQY
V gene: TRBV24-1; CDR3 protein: ATSDLLGTSGTMF
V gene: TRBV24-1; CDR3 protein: ATSLAGGGNEQF
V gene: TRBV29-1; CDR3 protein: SVEGVTDTQY
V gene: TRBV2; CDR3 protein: ASSDENIQY
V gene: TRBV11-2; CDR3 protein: ASSLVPDSYEKLF
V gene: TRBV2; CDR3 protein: ASKIRADNSPLH
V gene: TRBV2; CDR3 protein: ASNRLAPNEQF
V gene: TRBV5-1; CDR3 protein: ASSKGQGTQY
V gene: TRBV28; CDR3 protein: ASSLPLGADQPQH
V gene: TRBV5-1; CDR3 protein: ASRVDRDSYSGANVLT
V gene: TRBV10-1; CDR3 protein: ASSPTTGENTEAF
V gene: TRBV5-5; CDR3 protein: ASSIQGHEQY
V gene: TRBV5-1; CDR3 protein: ASSMDSLNSPLH
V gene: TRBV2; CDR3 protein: ASSENEGVQPQH
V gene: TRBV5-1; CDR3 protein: ASSLQGNGRNTIY
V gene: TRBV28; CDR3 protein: ASSRDSGEKLF
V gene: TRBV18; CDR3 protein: ASSPQRTGETQY
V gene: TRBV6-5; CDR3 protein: ASRRTGGETQY
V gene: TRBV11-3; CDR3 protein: ASSLRGRDRMVSHYGYT
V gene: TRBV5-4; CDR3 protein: ASSPDQDRGEQY